This entry features one T cell receptor (beta chain) sequence. Documented time point: patch test 1, 2 weeks after DPC sensitization. Stated treatment: therapeutic diphenylcyclopropenone sensitization with weekly scalp DPC. The drawing of blood occurred before each patch test was applied. Trimming removed 0 bases from V and 0 bases from J, with 6 bases in between. Germline V gene lookup returns CDR1 DFQATT and CDR2 SNEGSKA (reference sequence). The CDR3 is 13 residues long. The data were taken from a study of human T cells and chemical hapten exposure. Study-level information: Patients were given diphenylcyclopropenone on the scalp weekly across the roughly 25-week study.

Authors' processing steps: Between about 23,224 and 700,000 TCRs appeared in each sample, and the median stood at approximately 100,000. One entry per CDR3 protein results from TCRdb running MiXCR on the RACE reads. It is TCRdb's table, rather than the study itself, that gives the V and J calls and clone size. This table has approximately 100,000 distinct CDR3 sequences, approximately 10% appearing once. This specimen consisted of whole blood, obtained in connection with sensitization to the hapten diphenylcyclopropenone (DPC). The chain recombines TRBV20-1 with TRBJ2-7; D unclear. This sequence originates from a woman in her 40s with alopecia areata. Some clones in this sample may be carry-over from other donors' samples. The CDR3 loop reads CSARDRISYEQYF. The CDR3 DNA follows: TGCAGTGCTAGAGACCGGATCTCCTACGAGCAGTACTTC.